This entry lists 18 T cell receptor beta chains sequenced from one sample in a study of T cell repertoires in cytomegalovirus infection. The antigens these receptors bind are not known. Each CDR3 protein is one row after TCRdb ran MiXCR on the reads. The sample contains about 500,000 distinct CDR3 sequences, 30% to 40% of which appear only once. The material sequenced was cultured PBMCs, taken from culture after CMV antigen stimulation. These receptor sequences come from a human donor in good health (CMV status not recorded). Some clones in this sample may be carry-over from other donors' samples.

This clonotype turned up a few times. CDR3 residues: CASSSRTGYYNEQFF. The CDR3 bases are TGTGCCAGCAGTTCCCGGACAGGATACTACAATGAGCAGTTCTTC. The chain has TRBV28 and TRBJ2-1, with 7 bases lining up with TRBD1. The germline V gene has CDR1 MDHEN and CDR2 SYDVKM. This CDR3 is built from 15 residues. V was pared by 4 bases and J by 3 bases, with 6 bases of the junction left unmatched.

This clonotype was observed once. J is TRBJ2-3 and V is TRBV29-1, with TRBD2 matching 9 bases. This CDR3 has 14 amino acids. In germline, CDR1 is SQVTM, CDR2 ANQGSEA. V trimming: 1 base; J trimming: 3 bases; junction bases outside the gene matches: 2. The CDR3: CSVEVAGVTDTQYF. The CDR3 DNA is TGCAGCGTTGAAGTAGCGGGAGTGACAGATACGCAGTATTTT.

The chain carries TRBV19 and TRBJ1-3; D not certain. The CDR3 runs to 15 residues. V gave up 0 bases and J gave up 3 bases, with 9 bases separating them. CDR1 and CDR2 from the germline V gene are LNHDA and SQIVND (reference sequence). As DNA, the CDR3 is TGTGCCAGTAGTATAGATCCGGCAAATGGAAACACCATATATTTT. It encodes CASSIDPANGNTIYF.

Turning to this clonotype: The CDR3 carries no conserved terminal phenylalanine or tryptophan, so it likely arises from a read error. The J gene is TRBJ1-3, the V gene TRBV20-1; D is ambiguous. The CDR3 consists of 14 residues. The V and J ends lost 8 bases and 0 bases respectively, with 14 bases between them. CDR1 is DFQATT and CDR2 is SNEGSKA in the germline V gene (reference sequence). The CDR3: CSPPKGGSGNTIYL. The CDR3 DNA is TGCAGTCCCCCGAAGGGAGGCTCTGGAAACACCATATATCTT.

The CDR3 here is CASKLAGVNEQFF. The CDR3 nucleotides read TGTGCCAGCAAACTAGCGGGAGTCAATGAGCAGTTCTTC. The gene calls are TRBV12-3 or TRBV12-4 and TRBJ2-1; 11 nucleotides match TRBD2. CDR3 length equals 13 residues. V lost 7 bases, J lost 6 bases, and 2 bases stayed unmatched.

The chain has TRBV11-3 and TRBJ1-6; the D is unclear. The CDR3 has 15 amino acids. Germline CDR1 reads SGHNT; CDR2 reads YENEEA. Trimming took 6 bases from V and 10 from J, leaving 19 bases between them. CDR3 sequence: CASRSHGGPGSPLHF. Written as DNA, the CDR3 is TGTGCCAGCAGATCCCACGGAGGGCCAGGATCACCCCTCCACTTT.

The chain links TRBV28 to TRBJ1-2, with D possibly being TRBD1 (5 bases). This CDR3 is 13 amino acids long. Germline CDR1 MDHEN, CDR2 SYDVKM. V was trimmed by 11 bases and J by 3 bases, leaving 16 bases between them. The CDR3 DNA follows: TGTGCCGGGGGGTCTGAGTCCTACTATGGCTACACCTTC. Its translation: CAGGSESYYGYTF.

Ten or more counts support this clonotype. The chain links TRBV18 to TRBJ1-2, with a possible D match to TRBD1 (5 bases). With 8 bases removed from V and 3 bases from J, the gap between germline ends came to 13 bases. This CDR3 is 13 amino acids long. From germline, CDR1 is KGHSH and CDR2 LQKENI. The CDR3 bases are TGTGCCAGCAGCCCGGGACGTGACTATGGCTACACCTTC. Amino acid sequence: CASSPGRDYGYTF.

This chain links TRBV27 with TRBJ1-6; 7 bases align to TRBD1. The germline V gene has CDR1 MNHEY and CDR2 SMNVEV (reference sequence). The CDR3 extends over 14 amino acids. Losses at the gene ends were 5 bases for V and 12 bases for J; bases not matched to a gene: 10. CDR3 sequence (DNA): TGTGCCAGCAGTCGACAGGGTCTGGGTGGACCCCTCCACTTT. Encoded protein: CASSRQGLGGPLHF.

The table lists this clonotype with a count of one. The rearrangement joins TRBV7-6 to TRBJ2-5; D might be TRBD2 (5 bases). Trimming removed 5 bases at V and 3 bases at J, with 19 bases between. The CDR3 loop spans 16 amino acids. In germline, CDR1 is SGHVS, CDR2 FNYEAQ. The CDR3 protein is CASSRSLGRGKETQYF. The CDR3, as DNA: TGTGCCAGCAGCCGCAGCTTAGGGAGAGGGAAAGAGACCCAGTACTTC.

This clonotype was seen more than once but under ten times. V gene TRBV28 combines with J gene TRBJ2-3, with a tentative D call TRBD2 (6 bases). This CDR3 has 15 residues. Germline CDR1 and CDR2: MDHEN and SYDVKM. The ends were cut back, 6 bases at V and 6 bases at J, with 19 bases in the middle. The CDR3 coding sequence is TGTGCCAGCAGGAGACTAGTATCAGTGGTGGATACGCAGTATTTT. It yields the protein CASRRLVSVVDTQYF.

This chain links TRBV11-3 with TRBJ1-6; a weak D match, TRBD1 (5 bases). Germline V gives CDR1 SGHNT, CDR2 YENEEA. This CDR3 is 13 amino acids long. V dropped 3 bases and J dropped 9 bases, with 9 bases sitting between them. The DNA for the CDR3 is TGTGCCAGCAGCTTCGTCAGGGCTTCACCCCTCCACTTT. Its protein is CASSFVRASPLHF.

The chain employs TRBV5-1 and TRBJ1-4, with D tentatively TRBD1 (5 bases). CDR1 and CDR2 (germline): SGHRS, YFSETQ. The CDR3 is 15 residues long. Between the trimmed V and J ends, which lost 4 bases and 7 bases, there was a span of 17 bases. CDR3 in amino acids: CASSPSDSKGEKLFF. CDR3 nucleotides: TGCGCCAGCAGCCCCTCCGACAGCAAAGGTGAAAAACTGTTTTTT.

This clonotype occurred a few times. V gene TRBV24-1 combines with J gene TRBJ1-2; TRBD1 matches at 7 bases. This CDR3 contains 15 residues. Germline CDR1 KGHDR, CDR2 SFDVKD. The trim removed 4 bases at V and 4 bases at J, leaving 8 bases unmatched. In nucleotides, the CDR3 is TGTGCCACCAGTGACCTGACAGGGCTATTCTATGGCTACACCTTC. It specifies CATSDLTGLFYGYTF.

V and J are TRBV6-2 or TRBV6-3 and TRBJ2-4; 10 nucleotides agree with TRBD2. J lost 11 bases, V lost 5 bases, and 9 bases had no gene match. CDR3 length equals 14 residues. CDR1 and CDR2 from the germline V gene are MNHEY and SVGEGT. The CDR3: CASSHSSGSLVQYF. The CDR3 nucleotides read TGTGCCAGCAGTCATTCTAGCGGGAGCTTAGTTCAGTACTTC.

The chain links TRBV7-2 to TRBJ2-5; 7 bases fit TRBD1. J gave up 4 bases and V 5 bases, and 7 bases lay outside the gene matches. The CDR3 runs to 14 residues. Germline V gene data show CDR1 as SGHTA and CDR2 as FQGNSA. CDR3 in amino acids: CASSPNRGRETQYF. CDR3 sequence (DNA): TGTGCCAGCAGCCCAAACAGGGGCCGAGAGACCCAGTACTTC.

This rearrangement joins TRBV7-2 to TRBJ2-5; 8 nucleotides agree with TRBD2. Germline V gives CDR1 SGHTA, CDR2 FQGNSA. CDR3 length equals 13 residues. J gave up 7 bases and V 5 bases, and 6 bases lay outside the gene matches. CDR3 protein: CASSTGLAWTQYF. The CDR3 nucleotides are TGTGCCAGCAGCACAGGACTAGCTTGGACCCAGTACTTC.

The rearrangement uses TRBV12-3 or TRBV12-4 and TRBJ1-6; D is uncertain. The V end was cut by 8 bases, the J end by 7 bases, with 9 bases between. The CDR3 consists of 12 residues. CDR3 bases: TGTGCCAGCTCGGGCTTAAATTCACCCCTCCACTTT. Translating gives CASSGLNSPLHF.